This T cell receptor (beta chain) was observed in a study of post-analysis software for immune sequencing data (dated by TCRdb to the mid-2010s). Turning to the overall study: Recorded disease courses included relapsing-remitting, secondary progressive and progressive-relapsing multiple sclerosis, with some patients lacking subtype annotation. The patient repertoires were set against under 13 previously published healthy control repertoires from donors whose ages ranged from roughly 6 to 27 years. A subset of samples was prepared in parallel using single-end sample barcoding, then pooled and co-amplified after Illumina adapter ligation. The paper as a whole reports these results and caveats: Multiple sclerosis patients had significantly lower normalized Chao1 diversity than controls, a result that suggests substantial peripheral T-cell clonal expansion. The control group was slightly older than the multiple sclerosis patient group. When samples were clustered directly using the F measure, samples prepared in the same batch co-clustered strongly, which prompted a batch-effect correction.

The library was generated by PCR. Sequencer: Illumina HiSeq 2500. To reduce PCR and sequencing biases, unique molecular identifiers were built into the TCR beta cDNA libraries. Roughly 500,000 cDNA molecules were obtained per 1 to 10 million input T cells, so each molecule approximated one T cell. The same protocol used for the earlier healthy control dataset was applied to prepare and sequence the patient libraries. Within a given batch, samples were prepared together, multiplexed and sequenced on the same HiSeq lane. From the authors' description of their analysis: MIGEC handled the raw barcoded reads, throwing out single-read molecular identifier groups before consensus assembly and CDR3 extraction. Clonotype tables were post-analysed with VDJtools, and diversity was normalized by down-sampling all datasets to the smallest sample size. In repertoire overlap clustering, CDR3 amino acid sequences, but not nucleotide sequences, were matched to correct batch-related cross-sample contamination. Through fastp at Q25 and MiXCR, TCRdb rebuilt clones from the public reads, retaining in-frame beta chains. Under each unique CDR3 protein, matching rows form one entry showing the most common genes and DNA. Here the V and J calls rest on TCRdb's processing, not on the authors' analysis. Here the sample has a few hundred thousand distinct CDR3 sequences; less than 45% occur a single time. About 12% of the sample is in the top ten clones.

TCR beta repertoires were profiled from peripheral blood of over 10 young patients with multiple sclerosis to demonstrate the VDJtools post-analysis software. The multiple sclerosis patients were children and adolescents ranging in age from about 6 to 17 years. With respect to this clonotype: Its antigen is still unknown. No base quality information exists; no much larger clone differs at one position.

Sequenced: blood. The clonotype originates from a girl under 18 with multiple sclerosis.

The CDR3 reads CASSLSPGTQFRNTQYF. The sequence in DNA is TGTGCCAGCAGCTTATCGCCCGGGACCCAATTTAGGAATACGCAGTATTTT. The chain is assembled from TRBV11-3 and TRBJ2-3; the D gene is tentatively TRBD1 or TRBD2, each matching 5 bases. CDR1 SGHNT and CDR2 YENEEA are derived from the germline V gene. V is cut by 2 bases and J by 7 bases, and the space between the germline ends is 22 bases. The CDR3 goes from the cysteine to the phenylalanine over 17 residues. The sequence is cut down to CDR3 DNA, 51 bases in frame from base 1.